What follows is one TCR beta chain and its context. Reverse transcription of 0.5 to 1 ug RNA was carried out with random hexamers. TCRdb called the immunoSEQ multiplex PCR reads again in MiXCR, with one record for every CDR3 protein. In the table there are tens of thousands of distinct CDR3 sequences, under 96% of which are singletons. CDR1 is MNHEY and CDR2 is SVGAGI in the germline V gene. The CDR3 totals 15 residues. Unmatched junction bases numbered 5, after V lost 5 bases and J lost 0 bases. These data come from a study of CD8 T cells in Susac syndrome. The origin of this receptor is a human donor with multiple sclerosis. The specimen was CD4+ T cells from PBMCs. The J gene is TRBJ2-7, the V gene TRBV6-5; 9 nucleotides align to TRBD1. In DNA, the CDR3 is TGTGCCAGCAGTACGGGACAGGGAATCTCCTACGAGCAGTACTTC. It specifies CASSTGQGISYEQYF.